Below, one T cell receptor (beta chain) is given with its context. Its antigen remains unidentified. 60 Vbeta and 13 Jbeta primers were used in PCR. The protocol was immunoSEQ multiplex PCR, while the TCRdb copy is restricted to in-frame clones and leaves out a portion. The repertoire holds approximately 140,000 clones, with around 78% as singletons. The data originate from a study of cytomegalovirus exposure and HLA in healthy donors. Study-wide points: In most subjects, TCR beta sequences reportedly gave accurate predictions of HLA-A and HLA-B alleles. A likely sequencing artifact accounted for one observed cluster of highly shared sequence variants. Later, TCR association rates were found to vary by HLA locus, highest for DRB1 and lowest for HLA-C.

Germline loops: CDR1 SQVTM, CDR2 ANQGSEA. The CDR3 is 16 residues long. Trimming shortened V by 1 base and J by 8 bases, and 21 bases separated the two germline ends. The rearrangement uses TRBV29-1 and TRBJ2-1, with a weak D call TRBD2 (5 bases). The TCR sequence derives from a woman aged 40-49 years in good health and CMV-seropositive. The sequencing input was PBMCs. The CDR3: CSVEGGWSGLRDEQFF. The CDR3 DNA reads TGCAGCGTTGAAGGGGGTTGGAGCGGACTTAGGGATGAGCAGTTCTTC.